Listed below are T cell receptor beta chains from one sample, sequenced in a study of T cells in Graves' hyperthyroidism and ophthalmopathy. TCRdb redid the calling of the multiplex PCR reads with MiXCR, one entry per CDR3 protein. The sample has roughly 640,000 distinct CDR3 sequences, roughly 15% seen once. Sequencing was done on a sample of blood. These receptors were collected from a woman in her 40s with Graves' ophthalmopathy. Both conserved end residues are part of each CDR3. D genes are given only for firm matches. A clone size is listed for some rows: how often the clone was seen (once, few, many), or a class if it is expanded.

d_call: .
v_call: TRBV7-8
clone_size: many
j_call: TRBJ2-7
cdr3_nt: TGTGCCAGCAGCAGCTCCCGGGACACTCAGAACGACGAGCAGTACTTC
cdr3_aa: CASSSSRDTQNDEQYF

d_call: TRBD2
v_call: TRBV6-5
clone_size: .
j_call: TRBJ2-3
cdr3_nt: TGTGCCAGCAGTTACGGGGGGAGGGCAGATACGCAGTATTTT
cdr3_aa: CASSYGGRADTQYF

d_call: .
v_call: TRBV20-1
clone_size: many
j_call: TRBJ2-3
cdr3_nt: TGCAGTGCTAGGGACCCTTCGAGCCAACCAGATACGCAGTATTTT
cdr3_aa: CSARDPSSQPDTQYF

d_call: .
v_call: TRBV18
clone_size: many
j_call: TRBJ2-5
cdr3_nt: TGTGCCAGCTCACCACGTTCCGCTAGGAGAGAGACCCAGTACTTC
cdr3_aa: CASSPRSARRETQYF

d_call: TRBD2
v_call: TRBV28
clone_size: .
j_call: TRBJ2-1
cdr3_nt: TGTGCCAGCAGCCCAGCGGGAGCGGGCTCCTACAATGAGCAGTTCTTC
cdr3_aa: CASSPAGAGSYNEQFF

d_call: .
v_call: TRBV2
clone_size: few
j_call: TRBJ2-3
cdr3_nt: TGTGCCAGCAGGATTAGTGGGGCAGATATGCAGTATTTT
cdr3_aa: CASRISGADMQYF

d_call: TRBD2
v_call: TRBV15
clone_size: many
j_call: TRBJ2-3
cdr3_nt: TGTGCCACCAGCAGAGAGCAGCGGGACCCAACGGATACGCAGTATTTT
cdr3_aa: CATSREQRDPTDTQYF

d_call: .
v_call: TRBV5-8
clone_size: .
j_call: TRBJ2-7
cdr3_nt: TGTGCCAGCAGCTTGGGGCCTGGTGGGGCTAGATACGAGCAGTACTTC
cdr3_aa: CASSLGPGGARYEQYF

d_call: TRBD2
v_call: TRBV27
clone_size: .
j_call: TRBJ2-7
cdr3_nt: TGTGCCAGCAGTTTCCAGACTAGCGGGACCCCCTACGAGCAGTACTTC
cdr3_aa: CASSFQTSGTPYEQYF

d_call: .
v_call: TRBV11-2
clone_size: many
j_call: TRBJ2-2
cdr3_nt: TGTGCCAGCAGCTCCTCCAATTTGAGGACCGGGGAGCTGTTTTTT
cdr3_aa: CASSSSNLRTGELFF

d_call: .
v_call: TRBV5-1
clone_size: once
j_call: TRBJ2-7
cdr3_nt: TGCGCCAGCAGCTTTATGGGAAACGAGCAGTACTTC
cdr3_aa: CASSFMGNEQYF

d_call: TRBD2
v_call: TRBV7-2
clone_size: many
j_call: TRBJ2-5
cdr3_nt: TGTGCCAGCAGCTTCTACGGGAGGGCTGAAGAGACCCAGTACTTC
cdr3_aa: CASSFYGRAEETQYF

d_call: .
v_call: TRBV30
clone_size: few
j_call: TRBJ2-7
cdr3_nt: TGTGCCTGGAGTCGGTTAGGACAGAGCTCCTACGAGCAGTACTTC
cdr3_aa: CAWSRLGQSSYEQYF

d_call: TRBD1
v_call: TRBV12-3/TRBV12-4
clone_size: .
j_call: TRBJ2-7
cdr3_nt: TGTGCCAGCAGCAGAGGGACAGGTGCTGCCTACGAGCAGTACTTC
cdr3_aa: CASSRGTGAAYEQYF

d_call: .
v_call: TRBV15
clone_size: .
j_call: TRBJ2-1
cdr3_nt: TGTGCCACCAGCAGAGAAAACGGGTACGGGCTCTACAATGAGCAGTTCTTC
cdr3_aa: CATSRENGYGLYNEQFF

d_call: .
v_call: TRBV7-9
clone_size: many
j_call: TRBJ2-7
cdr3_nt: TGTGCCAGCAGCTTATCAGGGCCCGCATACGAGCAGTACTTC
cdr3_aa: CASSLSGPAYEQYF

d_call: .
v_call: TRBV19
clone_size: .
j_call: TRBJ1-3
cdr3_nt: TGTGCCAGTACGGTTAGTGACAGCTCTGGAAACACCATATATTTT
cdr3_aa: CASTVSDSSGNTIYF